The clone carrying this TCR beta chain was seen a handful of times. Its antigen is currently unknown. The V end lost 3 bases, the J end lost 8 bases, and 9 bases lay between the germline ends. This CDR3 contains 12 residues. Per germline, CDR1 KGHDR and CDR2 SFDVKD. This entry is derived from a study of T cells in Graves' hyperthyroidism and ophthalmopathy. Overall study findings and caveats: Also found in blood were most expanded thyroid clonotypes above 0.001. Ophthalmopathy got predicted by the model a median about 6.7 months before its onset.

From RNA transcripts, TCR beta CDR3 regions were amplified. The HTBI primer set drove a first-round RT-PCR of the TCR CDR3. Each CDR3 protein is one row after TCRdb ran MiXCR on the multiplex PCR reads. The sample yields about 360,000 distinct CDR3 sequences, roughly 25% seen once. Researchers defined stable Graves' hyperthyroidism as no ophthalmopathy progression within 18 months. The receptor's source is a man in his fifties with Graves' hyperthyroidism. The sequencing sample was made of blood. This chain uses TRBV24-1 with TRBJ1-2, with a tentative D call TRBD1 (5 bases). CDR3 residues: CATSDNRRGYTF. CDR3 DNA: TGTGCCACCAGTGATAACAGGAGGGGCTACACCTTC.